This paragraph covers one T cell receptor (beta chain) sequence. Each of the patients experienced relapse following autologous stem cell transplantation, and their brentuximab vedotin exposure differed. Best outcomes ranged across complete response, partial response and progressive disease. With V trimmed by 0 bases and J by 1 base, 2 bases remained unmatched. Germline CDR1 reads ENHRY; CDR2 reads SYGVKD. The CDR3 is 15 residues long. Profiling relied on immunoSEQ multiplex PCR, and the TCRdb table lists in-frame clones only, not all of them. The top ten hold approximately 35% of the sample, which has more than 30,000 clones, 65% to 90% seen once. These data belong to a study of PD-1 blockade in classical Hodgkin lymphoma. About the study: A 3 mg/kg intravenous dose of nivolumab was received by patients every 2 weeks.

Sequenced here: peripheral blood mononuclear cells (PBMCs), sampled at baseline. The genes are TRBV10-3 and TRBJ2-5; 7 bases agree with TRBD2. The TCR sequence derives from a human donor with classical Hodgkin lymphoma. CDR3 nucleotides: TGTGCCATCAGTGAGTCGGGAGGGGCCCAAGAGACCCAGTACTTC. Its protein is CAISESGGAQETQYF.